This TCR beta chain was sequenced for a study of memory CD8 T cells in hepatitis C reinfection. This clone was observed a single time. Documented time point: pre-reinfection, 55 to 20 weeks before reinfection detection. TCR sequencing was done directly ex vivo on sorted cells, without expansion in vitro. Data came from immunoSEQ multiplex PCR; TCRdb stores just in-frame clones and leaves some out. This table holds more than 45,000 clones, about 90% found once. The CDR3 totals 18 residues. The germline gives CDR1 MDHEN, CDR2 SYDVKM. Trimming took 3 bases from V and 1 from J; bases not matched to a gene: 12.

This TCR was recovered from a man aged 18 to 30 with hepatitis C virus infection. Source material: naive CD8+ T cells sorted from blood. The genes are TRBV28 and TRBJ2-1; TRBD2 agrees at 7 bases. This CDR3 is CASSFLSAGERSYNEQFF. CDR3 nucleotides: TGTGCCAGCAGTTTCTTATCGGCGGGAGAAAGGTCCTACAATGAGCAGTTCTTC.